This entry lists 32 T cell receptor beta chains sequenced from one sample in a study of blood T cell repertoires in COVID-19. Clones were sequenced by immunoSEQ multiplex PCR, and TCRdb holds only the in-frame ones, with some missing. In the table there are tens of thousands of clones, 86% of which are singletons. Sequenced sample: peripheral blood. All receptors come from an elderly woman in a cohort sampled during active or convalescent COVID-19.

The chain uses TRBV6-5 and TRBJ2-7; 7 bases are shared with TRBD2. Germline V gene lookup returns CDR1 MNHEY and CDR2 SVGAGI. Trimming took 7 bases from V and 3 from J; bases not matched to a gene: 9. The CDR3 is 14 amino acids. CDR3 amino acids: CASTRPGGLYEQYF. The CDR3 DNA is TGTGCCAGCACAAGGCCGGGGGGTCTCTACGAGCAGTACTTC.

This CDR3 is CASSPAGRGTEAFF. In DNA form, the CDR3 reads TGTGCCAGCTCACCGGCAGGGCGGGGGACTGAAGCTTTCTTT. This chain joins TRBV18 and TRBJ1-1, with D maybe TRBD1 (5 bases). This CDR3 region has 14 residues. Trimming took 3 bases from V and 5 from J, leaving 13 bases between them. Germline CDR1 is KGHSH and CDR2 is LQKENI. The variable domain in full, with the rest retrieved from reference TRBV18 and TRBJ1-1, is NAGVMQNPRHLVRRRGQEARLRCSPMKGHSHVYWYRQLPEEGLKFMVYLQKENIIDESGMPKERFSAEFPKEGPSILRIQQVVRGDSAAYFCASSPAGRGTEAFFGQGTRLTVV.

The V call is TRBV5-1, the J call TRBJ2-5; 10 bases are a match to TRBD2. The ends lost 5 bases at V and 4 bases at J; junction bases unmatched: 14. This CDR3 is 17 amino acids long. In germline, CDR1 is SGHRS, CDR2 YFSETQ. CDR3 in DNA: TGCGCCAGCAGTTGGACTTCTAGCGGGAGCTTCTCAGAGACCCAGTACTTC. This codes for CASSWTSSGSFSETQYF.

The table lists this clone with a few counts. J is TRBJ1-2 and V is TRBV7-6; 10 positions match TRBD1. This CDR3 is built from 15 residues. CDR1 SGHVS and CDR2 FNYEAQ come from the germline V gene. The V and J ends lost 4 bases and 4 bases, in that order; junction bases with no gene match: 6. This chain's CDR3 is CASSSYRDRGYGYTF. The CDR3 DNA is TGTGCCAGCAGCTCCTACCGGGACAGGGGCTATGGCTACACCTTC.

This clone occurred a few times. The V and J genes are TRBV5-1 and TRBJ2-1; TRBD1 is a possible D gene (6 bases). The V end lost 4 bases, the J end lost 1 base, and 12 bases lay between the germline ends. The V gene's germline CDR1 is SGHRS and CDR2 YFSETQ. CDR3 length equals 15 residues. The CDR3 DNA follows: TGCGCCAGCAGCAAGGACAGTGGGTCCTACAATGAGCAGTTCTTC. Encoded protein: CASSKDSGSYNEQFF.

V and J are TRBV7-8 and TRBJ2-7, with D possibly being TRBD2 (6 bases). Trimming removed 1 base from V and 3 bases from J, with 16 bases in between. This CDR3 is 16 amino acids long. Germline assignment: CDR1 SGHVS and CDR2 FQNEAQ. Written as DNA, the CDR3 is TGTGCCAGCAGCTTAGAACTAGCAAACAACGGCTACGAGCAGTACGTC. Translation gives CASSLELANNGYEQYV.

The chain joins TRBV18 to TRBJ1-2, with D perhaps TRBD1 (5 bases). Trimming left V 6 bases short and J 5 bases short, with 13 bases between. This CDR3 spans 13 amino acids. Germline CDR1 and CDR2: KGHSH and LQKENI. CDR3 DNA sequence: TGTGCCAGCTCCCCAGACAGTGCTTATGGCTACACCTTC. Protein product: CASSPDSAYGYTF.

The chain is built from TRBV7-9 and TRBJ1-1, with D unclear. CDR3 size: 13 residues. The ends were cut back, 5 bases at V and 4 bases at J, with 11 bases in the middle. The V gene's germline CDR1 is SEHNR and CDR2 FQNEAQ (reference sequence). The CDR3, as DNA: TGTGCCAGCAGCGCGCAGGTGGGCACTGAAGCTTTCTTT. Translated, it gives CASSAQVGTEAFF.

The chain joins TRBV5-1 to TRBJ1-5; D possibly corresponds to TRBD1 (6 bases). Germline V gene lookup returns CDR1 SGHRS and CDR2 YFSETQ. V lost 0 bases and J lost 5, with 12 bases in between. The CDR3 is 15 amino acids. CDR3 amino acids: CASSLEGGGDQPQHF. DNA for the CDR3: TGCGCCAGCAGCTTGGAAGGGGGGGGAGATCAGCCCCAGCATTTT.

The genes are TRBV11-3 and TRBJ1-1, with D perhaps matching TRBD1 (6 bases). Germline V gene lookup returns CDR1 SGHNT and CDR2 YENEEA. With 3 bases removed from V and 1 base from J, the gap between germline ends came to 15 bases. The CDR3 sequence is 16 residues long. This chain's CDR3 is CASSFIRTVANTEAFF. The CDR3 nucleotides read TGTGCCAGCAGCTTTATAAGGACAGTAGCGAACACTGAAGCTTTCTTT.

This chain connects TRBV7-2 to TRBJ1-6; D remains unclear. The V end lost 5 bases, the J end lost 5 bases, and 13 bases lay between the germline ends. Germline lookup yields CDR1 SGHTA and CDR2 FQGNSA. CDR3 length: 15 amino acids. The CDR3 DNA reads TGTGCCAGCAGCCCGCAGGCCGGGAATAATTCACCCCTCCACTTT. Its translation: CASSPQAGNNSPLHF.

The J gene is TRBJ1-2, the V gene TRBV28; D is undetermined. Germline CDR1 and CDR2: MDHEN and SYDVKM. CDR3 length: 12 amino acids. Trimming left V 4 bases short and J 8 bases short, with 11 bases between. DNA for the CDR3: TGTGCCAGCAGTTCCGGGTTGTGGGGCTACACCTTC. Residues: CASSSGLWGYTF.

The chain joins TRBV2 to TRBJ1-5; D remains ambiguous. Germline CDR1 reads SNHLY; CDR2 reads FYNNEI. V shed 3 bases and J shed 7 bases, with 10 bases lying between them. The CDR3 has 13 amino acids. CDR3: CASSDARIQPQHF. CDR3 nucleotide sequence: TGTGCCAGCAGTGACGCCAGGATACAGCCCCAGCATTTT.

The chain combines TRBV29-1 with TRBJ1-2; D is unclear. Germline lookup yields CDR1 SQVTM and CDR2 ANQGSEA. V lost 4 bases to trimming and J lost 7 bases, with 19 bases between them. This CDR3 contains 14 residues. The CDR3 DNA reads TGCAGCGTTGTGGGCCAGACCGATACGAGTGGCTACACCTTC. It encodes CSVVGQTDTSGYTF. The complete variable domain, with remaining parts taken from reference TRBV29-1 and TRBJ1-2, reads SAVISQKPSRDICQRGTSLTIQCQVDSQVTMMFWYRQQPGQSLTLIATANQGSEATYESGFVIDKFPISRPNLTFSTLTVSNMSPEDSSIYLCSVVGQTDTSGYTFGSGTRLTVV.

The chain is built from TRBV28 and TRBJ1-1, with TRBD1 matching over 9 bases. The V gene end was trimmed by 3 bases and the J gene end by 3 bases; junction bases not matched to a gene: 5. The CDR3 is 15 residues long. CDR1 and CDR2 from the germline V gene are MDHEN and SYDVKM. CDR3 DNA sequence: TGTGCCAGCAGTTTGCCGGGACAGGGATACACTGAAGCTTTCTTT. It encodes CASSLPGQGYTEAFF. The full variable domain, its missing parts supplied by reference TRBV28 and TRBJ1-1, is DVKVTQSSRYLVKRTGEKVFLECVQDMDHENMFWYRQDPGLGLRLIYFSYDVKMKEKGDIPEGYSVSREKKERFSLILESASTNQTSMYLCASSLPGQGYTEAFFGQGTRLTVV.

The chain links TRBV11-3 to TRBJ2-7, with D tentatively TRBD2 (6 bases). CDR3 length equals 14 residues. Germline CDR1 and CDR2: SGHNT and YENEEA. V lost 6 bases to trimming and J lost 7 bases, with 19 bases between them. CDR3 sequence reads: CASSGGSGSWEQYV. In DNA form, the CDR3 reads TGTGCCAGCAGTGGGGGGAGTGGTTCCTGGGAGCAGTACGTC.

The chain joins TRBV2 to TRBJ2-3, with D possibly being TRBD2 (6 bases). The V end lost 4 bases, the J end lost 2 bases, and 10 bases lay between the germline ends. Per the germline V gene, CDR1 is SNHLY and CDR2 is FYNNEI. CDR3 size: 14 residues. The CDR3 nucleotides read TGTGCCAGCAGTGGGGACTGGAACACAGATACGCAGTATTTT. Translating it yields CASSGDWNTDTQYF. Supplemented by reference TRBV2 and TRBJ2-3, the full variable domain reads EPEVTQTPSHQVTQMGQEVILRCVPISNHLYFYWYRQILGQKVEFLVSFYNNEISEKSEIFDDQFSVERPDGSNFTLKIRSTKLEDSAMYFCASSGDWNTDTQYFGPGTRLTVL.

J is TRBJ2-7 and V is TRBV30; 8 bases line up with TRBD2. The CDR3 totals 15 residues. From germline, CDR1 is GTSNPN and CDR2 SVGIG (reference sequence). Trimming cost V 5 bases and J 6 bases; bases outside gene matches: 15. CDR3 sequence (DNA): TGTGCCTGGGCCCCCCGGGGGGGAGGGGTCCTCGAGCAGTACTTC. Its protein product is CAWAPRGGGVLEQYF.

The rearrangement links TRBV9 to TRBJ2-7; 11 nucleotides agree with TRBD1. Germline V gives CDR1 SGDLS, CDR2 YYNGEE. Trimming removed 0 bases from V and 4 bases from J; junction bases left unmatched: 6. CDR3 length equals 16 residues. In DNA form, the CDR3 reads TGTGCCAGCAGCGTAGGTTGGGACAGGGGGTTGTACGAGCAGTACTTC. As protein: CASSVGWDRGLYEQYF.

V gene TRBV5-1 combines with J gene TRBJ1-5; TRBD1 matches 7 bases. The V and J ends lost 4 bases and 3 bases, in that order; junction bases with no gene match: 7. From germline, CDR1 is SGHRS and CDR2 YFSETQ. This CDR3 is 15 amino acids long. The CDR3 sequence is CASSLGTAYNQPQHF. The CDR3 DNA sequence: TGCGCCAGCAGCCTCGGGACAGCGTACAATCAGCCCCAGCATTTT.

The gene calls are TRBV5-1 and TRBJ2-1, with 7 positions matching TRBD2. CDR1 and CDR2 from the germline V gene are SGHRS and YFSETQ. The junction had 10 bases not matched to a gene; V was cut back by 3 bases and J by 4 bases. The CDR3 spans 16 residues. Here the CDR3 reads CASSSRSSGDYNEQFF. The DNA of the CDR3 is TGCGCCAGCAGCTCCAGATCGAGCGGGGATTACAATGAGCAGTTCTTC.

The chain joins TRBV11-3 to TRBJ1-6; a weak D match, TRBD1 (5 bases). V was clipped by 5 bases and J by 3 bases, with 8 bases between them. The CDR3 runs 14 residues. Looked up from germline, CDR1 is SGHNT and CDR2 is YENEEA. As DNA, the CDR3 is TGTGCCAGCAGCGCACAGGTCTATAATTCACCCCTCCACTTT. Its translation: CASSAQVYNSPLHF.

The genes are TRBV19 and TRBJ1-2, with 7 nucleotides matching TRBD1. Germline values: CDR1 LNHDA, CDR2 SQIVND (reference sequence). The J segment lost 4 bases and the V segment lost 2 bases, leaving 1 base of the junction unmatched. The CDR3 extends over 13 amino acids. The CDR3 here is CASSIQGGYGYTF. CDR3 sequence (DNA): TGTGCCAGTAGTATACAGGGGGGCTATGGCTACACCTTC.

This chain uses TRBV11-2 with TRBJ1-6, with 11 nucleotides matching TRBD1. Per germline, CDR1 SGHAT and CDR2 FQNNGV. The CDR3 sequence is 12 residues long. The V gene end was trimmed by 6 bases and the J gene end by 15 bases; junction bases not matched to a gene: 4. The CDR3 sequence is CASSSGTGGLHF. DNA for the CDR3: TGTGCCAGCAGTTCCGGGACAGGGGGCCTCCACTTT. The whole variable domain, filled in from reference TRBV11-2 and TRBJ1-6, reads EAGVAQSPRYKIIEKRQSVAFWCNPISGHATLYWYQQILGQGPKLLIQFQNNGVVDDSQLPKDRFSAERLKGVDSTLKIQPAKLEDSAVYLCASSSGTGGLHFGNGTRLTVT.

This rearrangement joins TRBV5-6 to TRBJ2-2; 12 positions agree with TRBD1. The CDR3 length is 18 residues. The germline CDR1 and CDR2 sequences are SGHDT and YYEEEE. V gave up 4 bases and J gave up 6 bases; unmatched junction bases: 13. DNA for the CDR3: TGTGCCAGCAGCCCCGGGACAGGGGGCCATATTAAGGCCGGGGAGCTGTTTTTT. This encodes CASSPGTGGHIKAGELFF. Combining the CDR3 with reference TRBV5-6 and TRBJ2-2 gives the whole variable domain DAGVTQSPTHLIKTRGQQVTLRCSPKSGHDTVSWYQQALGQGPQFIFQYYEEEERQRGNFPDRFSGHQFPNYSSELNVNALLLGDSALYLCASSPGTGGHIKAGELFFGEGSRLTVL.

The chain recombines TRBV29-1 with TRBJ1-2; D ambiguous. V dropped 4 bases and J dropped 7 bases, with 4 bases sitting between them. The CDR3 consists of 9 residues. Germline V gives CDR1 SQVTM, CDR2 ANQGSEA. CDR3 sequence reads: CSVAFGYTF. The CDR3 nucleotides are TGCAGCGTTGCCTTTGGCTACACCTTC.

The CDR3 reads CASNPEGGSTDTQYF. The CDR3 bases are TGTGCCAGCAACCCAGAGGGAGGGAGCACAGATACGCAGTATTTT. This chain joins TRBV9 and TRBJ2-3, with 7 nucleotides matching TRBD2. The V and J ends lost 6 bases and 0 bases, in that order; junction bases with no gene match: 7. The CDR3 loop spans 15 amino acids. Germline V lookup: CDR1 SGDLS, CDR2 YYNGEE.

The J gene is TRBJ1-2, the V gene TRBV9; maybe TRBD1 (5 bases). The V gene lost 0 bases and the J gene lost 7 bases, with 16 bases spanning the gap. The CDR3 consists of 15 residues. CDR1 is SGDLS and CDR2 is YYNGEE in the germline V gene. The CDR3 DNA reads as TGTGCCAGCAGCGTAGCTCCGGGGAGGGGAGGTGGCTACACCTTC. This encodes CASSVAPGRGGGYTF.

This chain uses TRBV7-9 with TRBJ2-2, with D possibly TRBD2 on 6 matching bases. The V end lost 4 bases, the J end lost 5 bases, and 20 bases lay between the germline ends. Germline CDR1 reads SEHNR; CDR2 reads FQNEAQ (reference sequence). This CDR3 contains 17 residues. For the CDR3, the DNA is TGTGCCAGCAGCTCCAGCACTGCCGGGACTCGGACCGGGGAGCTGTTTTTT. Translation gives CASSSSTAGTRTGELFF.

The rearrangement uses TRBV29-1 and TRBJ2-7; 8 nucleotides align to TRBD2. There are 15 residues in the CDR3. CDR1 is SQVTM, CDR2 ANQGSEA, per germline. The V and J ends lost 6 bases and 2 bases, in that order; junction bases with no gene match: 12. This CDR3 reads CSVAYLGGGTYEQYF. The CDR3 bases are TGCAGCGTGGCATATCTCGGGGGGGGGACCTACGAGCAGTACTTC.

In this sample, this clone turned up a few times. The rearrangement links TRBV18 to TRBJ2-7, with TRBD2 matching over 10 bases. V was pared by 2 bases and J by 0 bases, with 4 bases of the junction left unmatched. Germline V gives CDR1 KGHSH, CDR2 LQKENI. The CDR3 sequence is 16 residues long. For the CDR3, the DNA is TGTGCCAGCTCACCAGGGGCTAGCGGGAGCTCCTACGAGCAGTACTTC. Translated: CASSPGASGSSYEQYF.

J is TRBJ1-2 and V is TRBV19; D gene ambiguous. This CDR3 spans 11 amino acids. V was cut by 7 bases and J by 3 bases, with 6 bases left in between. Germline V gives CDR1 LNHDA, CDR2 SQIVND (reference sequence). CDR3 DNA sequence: TGTGCCAGTACCGGGTACTATGGCTACACCTTC. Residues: CASTGYYGYTF.